This TCR beta chain was captured by sequencing in a study of shared clonotypes between healthy human individuals. On this clone itself: Its cognate antigen is unknown.

Study-wide points: On the whole, naive subsets had larger estimated richness than memory subsets had. Owing to a small donor count, the genetic and exposure-history diversity represented was limited.

The CDR3 loop spans 14 amino acids. Germline V CDR1 and CDR2: SGHAT, FQDESV (reference sequence). Method: immunoSEQ multiplex PCR; TCRdb's copy keeps in-frame clones and lacks some. The sample includes around 510,000 clones, 95% to 96% seen only once; the top ten take approximately 0.067%. The gene calls are TRBV11-1 and TRBJ2-5, with 7 bases that match TRBD2. Matching the DNA end better, TRBJ2-7 makes the J call doubtful. The sequencing sample was made of naive CD4+ T cells sorted from blood. The subset: CD45RA+ positively selected. The source is a woman between 25 and 40 years old in good health. For the CDR3, the DNA is TGTGCCAGCAGCTATCGGGGGGATGGCTACGAGCAGTACTTC. It yields the protein CASSYRGDGYEQYF.